This T cell receptor beta chain was observed in a study of cytomegalovirus exposure and HLA in healthy donors. For this clone: What it recognizes is unknown.

CDR3 length: 18 amino acids. V lost 5 bases and J lost 6; bases outside the gene matches: 22. CDR1 SGHNT and CDR2 YYREEE come from the germline V gene (reference sequence). PCR was performed using 60 Vbeta and 13 Jbeta primers. Per the original data handling: In a later analysis, of 79 million or so unique beta chains, about 12 million appeared in at least two donors. The table came from immunoSEQ multiplex PCR; TCRdb's copy has only in-frame clones and leaves some out. That table is the source of V, J and clone size, and D and trimming were worked out from the DNA. The sample holds nearly 200,000 clones, approximately 78% seen once. As for the donors, each was a healthy bone marrow donor. Study results and limitations: A later examination showed that TCR association rates differed by HLA locus, with DRB1 most and HLA-C fewest.

The chain joins TRBV5-4 to TRBJ2-7, with 8 bases that match TRBD2. Source material: PBMCs. The sequence derives from a woman in her forties or fifties in good health and CMV-seropositive. CDR3 in DNA: TGTGCCAGCAGTGGGGTGAGGGATAGCGGGGCCCGCAGCTCCGAGCAGTACTTC. As protein: CASSGVRDSGARSSEQYF.